Sequencing of this T cell receptor beta chain was carried out in a study of shared clonotypes between healthy human individuals (TCRdb year 2020). Study-level background: A few men and two women, aged 18 to 49 years, made up the cohort. For each donor, three plates each were used for CD4 naive and CD4 memory, two plates were used for CD8 naive, and one plate was used for CD8 memory. To estimate repertoire size and how much clonotypes are shared between individuals, the study performed deep sequencing of blood TCR repertoires from a few healthy adults. To increase sequencing depth and limit assay-specific biases, different laboratories used diverse techniques to prepare libraries and sequence TCR repertoires. Each donor's leukapheresis produced roughly between roughly 0.94 and 9.5 billion PBMCs. Broader findings and caveats from the paper: Larger estimated clonotype richness was generally found for naive subsets than for memory subsets. Compared with non-shared clonotypes, the clonotypes found in all four sorted-subset donors had higher generation probabilities. Sampling was limited to blood, and TCR repertoires in tissue likely differ from TCR repertoires in blood. Sharing across a few donors was observed for around 5% of naive CD4, over 3% of naive CD8, roughly 2.3% of memory CD4, and around 0.44% of memory CD8 clonotypes. Even with the large sequencing depth, rarefaction of the sorted-subset datasets indicated that sequencing was incomplete. Pairwise subsampling led to the expectation that sequencing depth would affect the degree of clonotype sharing among donors. Because the study included a small number of donors, the genetic and exposure-history diversity represented was limited.

V is pruned by 0 bases and J by 7 bases, leaving 16 bases of the junction without a gene match. CDR1 and CDR2 were assigned from the germline V gene as SGHDT and YYEEEE. The CDR3 contains 17 residues, cysteine and phenylalanine counted. The read is trimmed to its CDR3 DNA, 51 bases read in frame from base 1. To note about this clone: What this receptor recognizes is not known. No base qualities exist here, and no much larger clone lies one base off it.

CD8 naive samples were obtained by positive selection for CCR7 among CD45RO-negative cells, yielding a CD45RA+CCR7+ population from which TemRA cells were excluded. Healthy HIV-negative adults with no recently reported acute infections or vaccinations were included as donors. All donors were Caucasian adults living in Nashville, Tennessee, USA. After blood collection by leukapheresis, PBMCs were isolated using Ficoll-Histopaque density gradient centrifugation and then cryopreserved in the vapor phase of liquid nitrogen. Analytical flow cytometry was used to check the purity and quantity of every magnetically sorted T cell population. Genomic DNA was isolated from every sorted fraction and measured by UV absorbance on a Nanodrop 2000c. TCR CDR3 regions were amplified from genomic DNA by multiplex PCR using the deep immunoSEQ assay. Extracted genomic DNA from each cell subset was distributed evenly across all wells of several immunoSEQ 96-well plates, and each plate was treated as a replicate. For sorted subsets, each replicate PCR was loaded with approximately 190 ng genomic DNA, equivalent to 32,000 or so T cell genomes. The purified libraries were quantified using a Qubit 3.0 fluorometer, sized with a Bioanalyzer 2100, and then quantified again using the KAPA Library Quantification kit. Each immunoSEQ 96-well plate was sequenced on its own single-read 150-cycle Illumina NextSeq 550 flow cell. Turning to the authors' computational methods: Because the immunoSEQ output included only junctional sequences and no quality scores, the filtering could not be the same as the filtering used for full-length reads. To assign V/J genes and CDR3, sequences were annotated using PyIR, a Python wrapper for IgBLAST v1.9, with IMGT germline references. Reads were removed for weak V/J assignments (E-value above 1e-6), missing CDR3, stop codons, out-of-frame junctions, or ambiguous translated residues. V3J clonotypes were defined by identical inferred V gene, J gene, and CDR3 amino acid sequence. To compute the percentage overlap between repertoires, the number of shared unique clonotypes was divided by the size of the smaller repertoire. RTK rarefaction, the Chao1 estimator, and Recon v2.1 estimates of unobserved clonotypes were used to assess repertoire richness. For all TCRbeta clonotypes obtained by the gDNA method from a few donors, generation probabilities were computed with OLGA. Not all clones reach the TCRdb copy of this immuneACCESS table, which keeps in-frame sequences only. Checked studies attribute under half of the gap to unresolved V genes and leave the rest unexplained. The V and J calls and the clone size are those of that table, but D and trimming were determined from the DNA. Recorded for this sample are about 2 million clones; about 94% of them occurred a single time. 1.2% of the sample goes to the ten largest clones.

Rearrangement joined TRBV5-6 to TRBJ2-7, and TRBD2 matches 7 of the central bases. The sample was naive CD8+ T cells sorted from blood. The meaning of the sample's cell subset or site label: CD45RA+CCR7+. This TCR derives from a man aged 18-30 years in good health. The CDR3 reads CASSLEETSSAAWEQYF. The nucleotide sequence is TGTGCCAGCAGCTTGGAGGAGACTAGCTCCGCGGCCTGGGAGCAGTACTTC.